Listed below are T cell receptor beta chains from one sample, sequenced in a study of T cells in Graves' hyperthyroidism and ophthalmopathy. TCRdb re-analysed the multiplex PCR reads in MiXCR, keeping a single row per CDR3 protein. The sample yields roughly 550,000 distinct CDR3 sequences, about 15% seen once. Material: blood. These receptors were obtained from a woman in her 30s with Graves' ophthalmopathy. Both conserved end residues are part of each CDR3.

V gene,CDR3 length,CDR3 protein
TRBV6-1,14,CASSEEGRNYGYTF
TRBV12-3/TRBV12-4,14,CASSDLTANQPQHF
TRBV27,15,CASSPTSGRSLTQYF
TRBV3-1,17,CASSQDFGTSSPYEQYF
TRBV10-3,16,CAISGQGASGANVLTF
TRBV19,14,CASSMGAGVDTQYF
TRBV19,12,CASSINGEEQFF
TRBV7-2,14,CASSPHGSGETQYF
TRBV27,14,CASSLFPPTDTQYF
TRBV28,17,CASSSPGVRGSPNEQYF
TRBV18,15,CASSPRTGGADIQYF
TRBV5-1,14,CASSLDRTEEKLFF
TRBV5-1,11,CASRLGYEQYF
TRBV2,15,CASTRGGTGGKPQHF
TRBV20-1,16,CSAREAGTGPDYEQYF
TRBV7-2,15,CASSPSVHTPYEQYF
TRBV4-3,15,CASSRTTGVGETQYF
TRBV24-1,15,CATSDSTGSTDTQYF
TRBV6-1,16,CASSEEIAGFYNEQFF
TRBV6-5,14,CASSYEQQGYEQYF
TRBV19,15,CASSILWGAYQPQHF
TRBV6-1,15,CASSRFQGVSQPQHF
TRBV19,15,CASSQGGRINYGYTF
TRBV19,15,CASTDYKINTGELFF
TRBV7-9,17,CASSLAGAEYSYNEQFF
TRBV19,15,CASNQGVATNEKLFF
TRBV4-1,13,CASSPVGYNEQFF
TRBV5-1,15,CASRIGIAEYNEQFF
TRBV9,14,CASSEQGEVHEQYF
TRBV6-2/TRBV6-3,12,CASSYPGYEQYF
TRBV20-1,18,CSATEISGTSGDRNTQYF
TRBV7-9,15,CASSIGTGNSDTQYF
TRBV4-3,14,CASSLQDYNEKLFF
TRBV18,16,CASSPMDREYQETQYF
TRBV6-5,15,CASSYSKGVYNEQFF
TRBV19,15,CASSIDGGSTDTQYF